This is a list of T cell receptor beta chains from one sample in a study of monozygotic twins with cystic fibrosis. Measured with immunoSEQ multiplex PCR; TCRdb has only the in-frame clones, and not every one. The table includes about 19,000 clones, approximately 97% detected once. The specimen was blood. Receptors originate from a woman aged 25 to 39 with cystic fibrosis. The CDR3 runs from the conserved cysteine through the conserved F or W. D genes are given only for firm matches. Clone size is not always given. Where it is, it says once, few, many or a class for expanded clones.

v_call	d_call	j_call	clone_size	cdr3_nt	cdr3_aa
TRBV19	.	TRBJ1-5	.	TGTGCCAGTAGTATTAGTTGGGACGGTAATCAGCCCCAGCATTTT	CASSISWDGNQPQHF
TRBV18	.	TRBJ2-3	.	TGTGCCAGCTCACCATTGGGTAGGGACAACACAGATACGCAGTATTTT	CASSPLGRDNTDTQYF
TRBV4-2	.	TRBJ2-2	.	TGTGCCAGCAGCCAAGCCGAAATGGAGTGGGGCACCGGGGAGCTGTTTTTT	CASSQAEMEWGTGELFF
TRBV2	TRBD1	TRBJ1-5	.	TGTGCCAGCAGTGAAGGCCGGGACAGACCTAGCAATCAGCCCCAGCATTTT	CASSEGRDRPSNQPQHF
TRBV7-2	.	TRBJ1-3	.	TGTGCCAGCAGCTTCCGCGACTCTGGAAACACCATATATTTT	CASSFRDSGNTIYF
TRBV14	.	TRBJ1-3	.	TGTGCCAGCAGCCAAGTTCGCAGGTCTGGAAACACCATATATTTT	CASSQVRRSGNTIYF
TRBV5-1	.	TRBJ1-1	.	TGCGCCAGCAATTTGGGAGGTGAAGCTTTCTTT	CASNLGGEAFF
TRBV7-6	.	TRBJ2-7	.	TGTGCCAGCAGCCCAGGTGGGGGGGCAGCCACCTACTACGAGCAGTACTTC	CASSPGGGAATYYEQYF
TRBV5-1	.	TRBJ1-1	.	TGCGCCAGCAGCTTGGAGGGGGAGAACACTGAAGCTTTCTTT	CASSLEGENTEAFF
TRBV19	.	TRBJ2-2	.	TGTGCCAGTAGGGATCGAACAGAGGTGACCGGGGAGCTGTTTTTT	CASRDRTEVTGELFF
TRBV27	TRBD2	TRBJ2-7	.	TGTGCCAGCAGTATTGGACTAGCGGGGAGCTCCTACGAGCAGTACTTC	CASSIGLAGSSYEQYF
TRBV7-2	.	TRBJ2-7	.	TGTGCCAGCAGCGCAACCGGGACCTACGAGCAGTACTTC	CASSATGTYEQYF
TRBV4-3	TRBD1	TRBJ1-1	.	TGCGCCAGCAGTCAAGGAGGCTGGCAGGGGGCCGCTGAAGCTTTCTTT	CASSQGGWQGAAEAFF
TRBV9	.	TRBJ2-7	.	TGTGCCAGCAGCGGTAAAGGGGTTGGGTACGAGCAGTACTTC	CASSGKGVGYEQYF
TRBV7-2	TRBD2	TRBJ2-1	.	TGTGCCAGCAGCTTAGATTGGGCTAGCGGGGGCGGTCGGTTCTTC	CASSLDWASGGGRFF
TRBV4-1	.	TRBJ1-1	.	TGCGCCAGCAGCCACCCACAGGGGAACACTGAAGCTTTCTTT	CASSHPQGNTEAFF
TRBV7-9	.	TRBJ1-6	.	TGTGCCAGCAGCTTAAACCGTAATTCACCCCTCCACTTT	CASSLNRNSPLHF
TRBV19	.	TRBJ1-2	few	TGTGCCAGTAGCCTGTTGGCGGGACGACTTAACTATGGCTACACCTTC	CASSLLAGRLNYGYTF
TRBV18	.	TRBJ1-2	.	TGTGCCAGCTCACCACCGAGGGATTACTATGGCTACACCTTC	CASSPPRDYYGYTF
TRBV5-1	.	TRBJ1-3	.	TGCGCCAGCAGCTTGACAGGCTCTGGAAACACCATATATTTT	CASSLTGSGNTIYF